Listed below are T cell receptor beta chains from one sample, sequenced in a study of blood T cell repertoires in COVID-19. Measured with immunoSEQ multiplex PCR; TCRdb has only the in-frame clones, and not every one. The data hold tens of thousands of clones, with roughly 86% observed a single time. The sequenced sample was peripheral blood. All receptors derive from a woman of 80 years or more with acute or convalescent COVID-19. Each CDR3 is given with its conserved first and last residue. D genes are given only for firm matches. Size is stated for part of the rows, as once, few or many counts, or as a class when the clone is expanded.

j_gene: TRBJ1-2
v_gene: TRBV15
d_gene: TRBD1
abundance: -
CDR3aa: CATSRRQGAKFGYTF
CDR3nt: TGTGCCACCAGCAGAAGACAGGGAGCAAAATTTGGCTACACCTTC

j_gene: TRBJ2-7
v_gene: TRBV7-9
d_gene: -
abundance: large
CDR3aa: CASSYRERAYEQYF
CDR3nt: TGTGCCAGCAGCTACAGGGAGAGGGCCTACGAGCAGTACTTC

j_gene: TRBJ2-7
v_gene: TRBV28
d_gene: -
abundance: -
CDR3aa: CASRRSSYEQYF
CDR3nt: TGTGCCAGCAGACGGAGCTCCTACGAGCAGTACTTC

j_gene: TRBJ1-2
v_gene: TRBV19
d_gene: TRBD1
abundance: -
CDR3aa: CASSRGTAVSAGYTF
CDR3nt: TGTGCCAGTAGCCGCGGGACAGCGGTCTCGGCGGGCTACACCTTC

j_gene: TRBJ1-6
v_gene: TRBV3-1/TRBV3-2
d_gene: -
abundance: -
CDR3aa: CASSQDLRRVGNSPLHF
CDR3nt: TGTGCCAGCAGCCAAGATCTCAGGAGGGTCGGAAATTCACCCCTCCACTTT

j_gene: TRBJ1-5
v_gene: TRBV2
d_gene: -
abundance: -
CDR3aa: CASSGQGPTNQPQHF
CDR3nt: TGTGCCAGCAGTGGTCAGGGGCCTACCAATCAGCCCCAGCATTTT

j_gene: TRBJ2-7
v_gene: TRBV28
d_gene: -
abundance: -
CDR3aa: CASRNSGYEQYF
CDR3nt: TGTGCCAGCAGAAACAGTGGGTACGAGCAGTACTTC

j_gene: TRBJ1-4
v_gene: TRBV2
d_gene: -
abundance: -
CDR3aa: CASSERGAGEKLFF
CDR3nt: TGTGCCAGCAGTGAAAGAGGAGCGGGTGAAAAACTGTTTTTT

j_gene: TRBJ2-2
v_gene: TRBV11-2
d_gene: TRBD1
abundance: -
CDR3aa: CASRRTGVITGELFF
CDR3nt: TGTGCCAGCAGAAGGACAGGGGTCATCACCGGGGAGCTGTTTTTT

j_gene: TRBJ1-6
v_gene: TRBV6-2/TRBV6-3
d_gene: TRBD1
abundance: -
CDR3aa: CASSDRGSSYNSPLHF
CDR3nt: TGTGCCAGCAGTGACAGGGGGAGCTCCTATAATTCACCCCTCCACTTT

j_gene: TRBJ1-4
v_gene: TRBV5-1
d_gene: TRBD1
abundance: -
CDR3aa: CASSSHGDREEKLFF
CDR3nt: TGCGCCAGCAGCTCCCACGGGGACAGGGAGGAAAAACTGTTTTTT

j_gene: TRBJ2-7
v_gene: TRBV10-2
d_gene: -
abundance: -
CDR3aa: CASSGGLAREQYF
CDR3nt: TGCGCCAGCAGTGGAGGGCTCGCCCGCGAGCAGTACTTC

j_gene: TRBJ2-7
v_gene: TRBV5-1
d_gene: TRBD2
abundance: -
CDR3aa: CASSPYAERESSYEQYF
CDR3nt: TGCGCCAGCAGCCCCTACGCTGAGCGGGAGAGCTCCTACGAGCAGTACTTC

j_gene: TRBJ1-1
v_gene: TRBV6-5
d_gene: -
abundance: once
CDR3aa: CASRIIGQPYTEAFF
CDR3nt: TGTGCCAGCAGGATAATTGGACAGCCTTACACTGAAGCTTTCTTT

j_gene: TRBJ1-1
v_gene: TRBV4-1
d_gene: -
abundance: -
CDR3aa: CASSQEGGHRSNTEAFF
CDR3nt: TGCGCCAGCAGCCAAGAAGGGGGACACCGGTCGAACACTGAAGCTTTCTTT

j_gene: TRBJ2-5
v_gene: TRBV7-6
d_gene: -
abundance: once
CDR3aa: CASSLKVVSGQETQYF
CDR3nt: TGTGCCAGCAGCTTAAAGGTTGTGAGCGGCCAAGAGACCCAGTACTTC

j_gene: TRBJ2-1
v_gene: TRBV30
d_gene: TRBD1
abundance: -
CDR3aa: CAWAGQGRYNEQFF
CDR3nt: TGTGCCTGGGCTGGACAGGGACGGTACAATGAGCAGTTCTTC

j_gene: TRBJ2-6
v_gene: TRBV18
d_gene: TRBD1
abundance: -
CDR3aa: CASSPSTGGTGANVLTF
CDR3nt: TGTGCCAGCTCACCATCGACAGGGGGCACTGGGGCCAACGTCCTGACTTTC

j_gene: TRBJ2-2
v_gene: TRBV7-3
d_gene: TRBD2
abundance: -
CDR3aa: CASRPTSGNTGELFF
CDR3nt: TGTGCCAGCAGGCCGACTAGCGGGAACACCGGGGAGCTGTTTTTT

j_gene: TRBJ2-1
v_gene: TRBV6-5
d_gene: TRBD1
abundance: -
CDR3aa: CASNDRGWNNEQFF
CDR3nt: TGTGCCAGCAACGACAGGGGTTGGAACAATGAGCAGTTCTTC

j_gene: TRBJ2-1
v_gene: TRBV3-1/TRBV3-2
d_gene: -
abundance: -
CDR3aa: CASSQIPETYNEQFF
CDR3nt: TGTGCCAGCAGCCAAATCCCAGAAACCTACAATGAGCAGTTCTTC

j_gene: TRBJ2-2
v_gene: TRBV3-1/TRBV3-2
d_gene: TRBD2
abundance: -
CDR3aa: CASSQEGLAGLVAGELFF
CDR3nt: TGTGCCAGCAGCCAGGAGGGGCTAGCGGGATTGGTGGCCGGGGAGCTGTTTTTT

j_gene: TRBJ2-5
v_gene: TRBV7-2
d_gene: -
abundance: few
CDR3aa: CASSSRRQETQYF
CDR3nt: TGTGCCAGCAGCTCACGGCGGCAAGAGACCCAGTACTTC

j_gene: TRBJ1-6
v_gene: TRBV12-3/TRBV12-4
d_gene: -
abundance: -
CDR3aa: CASRDILSPLHF
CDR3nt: TGTGCCAGCAGGGACATTTTGTCACCCCTCCACTTT

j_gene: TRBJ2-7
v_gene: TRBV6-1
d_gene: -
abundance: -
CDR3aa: CASSDVRMEGGNEQYF
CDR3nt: TGTGCCAGCAGTGATGTTCGTATGGAGGGTGGAAACGAGCAGTACTTC

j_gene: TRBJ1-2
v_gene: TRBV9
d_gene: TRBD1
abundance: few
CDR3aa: CASSVALGQGLEGYTF
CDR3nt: TGTGCCAGCAGCGTAGCTCTGGGACAGGGGTTAGAAGGCTACACCTTC

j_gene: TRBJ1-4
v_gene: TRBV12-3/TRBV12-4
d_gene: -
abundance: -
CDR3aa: CASSREKLFF
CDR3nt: TGTGCCAGCAGCCGTGAAAAACTGTTTTTT

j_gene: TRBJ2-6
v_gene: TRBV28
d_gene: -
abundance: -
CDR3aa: CASSYGSRGSGANVLTF
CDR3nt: TGTGCCAGCAGTTATGGAAGCAGGGGCTCTGGGGCCAACGTCCTGACTTTC

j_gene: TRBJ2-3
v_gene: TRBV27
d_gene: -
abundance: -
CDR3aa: CASTPGLRADTQYF
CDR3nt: TGTGCCAGCACGCCGGGACTCAGAGCAGATACGCAGTATTTT

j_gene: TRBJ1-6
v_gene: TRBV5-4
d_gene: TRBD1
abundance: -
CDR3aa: CASSLRDRNSPLHF
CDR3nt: TGTGCCAGCAGCTTGCGGGACAGGAATTCACCCCTCCACTTT

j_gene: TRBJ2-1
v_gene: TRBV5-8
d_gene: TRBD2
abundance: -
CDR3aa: CASSLGLAVYNEQFF
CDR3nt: TGTGCCAGCAGCTTGGGACTAGCGGTATACAATGAGCAGTTCTTC

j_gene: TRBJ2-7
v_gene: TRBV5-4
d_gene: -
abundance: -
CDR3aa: CASSPGGRTLGQYF
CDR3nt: TGTGCCAGCAGCCCCGGGGGACGCACGTTAGGGCAGTACTTC

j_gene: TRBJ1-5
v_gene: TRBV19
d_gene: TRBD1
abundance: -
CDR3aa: CASSPQTGKNIQPQHF
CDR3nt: TGTGCCAGTAGTCCGCAGACAGGGAAGAACATTCAGCCCCAGCATTTT

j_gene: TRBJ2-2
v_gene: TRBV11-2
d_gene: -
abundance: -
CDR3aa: CASSLNRAGELFF
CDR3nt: TGTGCCAGCAGCCTAAACAGAGCCGGGGAGCTGTTTTTT